The clone carrying this TCR beta chain has more than one count but fewer than ten. Its antigen remains unknown. The entry originates in a study of T cells in localized non-small cell lung cancer. Findings and limits, study-wide: Measurement of T cell clonality placed uninvolved adjacent lung highest, above the level in tumor.

CDR3 size: 16 residues. V shed 2 bases and J shed 0 bases, with 12 bases lying between them. Germline lookup yields CDR1 LNHNV and CDR2 YYDKDF (reference sequence). Only in-frame clones appear in the TCRdb table, and some are missing; sequencing was by immunoSEQ multiplex PCR. The sample includes 35,000 to 45,000 clones, roughly 80% of them seen just once. Source: PBMCs, taken before any cancer treatment. The clonotype comes from a woman aged 35-70 years with stage II squamous cell lung carcinoma. The chain uses TRBV15 and TRBJ2-3; the D gene is possibly TRBD2 (5 bases). CDR3 sequence: CATSRNPLASTDTQYF. The CDR3 DNA is TGTGCCACCAGCAGAAATCCGCTAGCTAGCACAGATACGCAGTATTTT.